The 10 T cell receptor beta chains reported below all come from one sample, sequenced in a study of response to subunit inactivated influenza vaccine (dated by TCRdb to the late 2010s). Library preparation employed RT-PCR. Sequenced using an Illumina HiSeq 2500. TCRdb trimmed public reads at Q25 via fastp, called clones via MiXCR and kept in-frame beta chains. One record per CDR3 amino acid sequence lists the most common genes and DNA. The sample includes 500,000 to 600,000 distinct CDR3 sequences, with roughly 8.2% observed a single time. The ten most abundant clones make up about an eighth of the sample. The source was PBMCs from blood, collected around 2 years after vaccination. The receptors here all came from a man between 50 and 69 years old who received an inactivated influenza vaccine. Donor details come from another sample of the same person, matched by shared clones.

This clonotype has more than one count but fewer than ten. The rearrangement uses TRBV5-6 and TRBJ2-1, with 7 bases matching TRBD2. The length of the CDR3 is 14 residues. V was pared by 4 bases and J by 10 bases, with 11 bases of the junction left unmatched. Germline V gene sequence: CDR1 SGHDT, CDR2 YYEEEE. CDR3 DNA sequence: TGTGCCAGCAGCGAGGCGGGGAGGGGAGGGGAGCAGTTCTTC. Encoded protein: CASSEAGRGGEQFF.

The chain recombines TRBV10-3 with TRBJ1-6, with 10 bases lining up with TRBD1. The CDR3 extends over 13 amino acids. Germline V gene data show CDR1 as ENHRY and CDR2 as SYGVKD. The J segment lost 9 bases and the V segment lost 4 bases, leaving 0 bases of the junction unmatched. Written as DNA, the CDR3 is TGTGCCATCAGTGGGACAGGGGGTTCACCCCTCCACTTT. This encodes CAISGTGGSPLHF.

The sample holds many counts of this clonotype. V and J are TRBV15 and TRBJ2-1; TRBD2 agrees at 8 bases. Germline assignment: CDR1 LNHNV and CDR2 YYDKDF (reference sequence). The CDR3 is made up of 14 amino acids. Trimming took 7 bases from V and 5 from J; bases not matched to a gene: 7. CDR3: CATTQREFDNEQFF. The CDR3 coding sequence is TGTGCCACCACCCAGCGGGAGTTTGACAATGAGCAGTTCTTC. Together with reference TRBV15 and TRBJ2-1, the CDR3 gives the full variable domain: DAMVIQNPRYQVTQFGKPVTLSCSQTLNHNVMYWYQQKSSQAPKLLFHYYDKDFNNEADTPDNFQSRRPNTSFCFLDIRSPGLGDTAMYLCATTQREFDNEQFFGPGTRLTVL.

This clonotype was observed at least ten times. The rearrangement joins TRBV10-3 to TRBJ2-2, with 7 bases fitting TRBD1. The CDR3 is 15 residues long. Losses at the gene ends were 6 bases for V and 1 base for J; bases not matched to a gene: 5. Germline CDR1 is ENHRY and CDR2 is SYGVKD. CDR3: CAIRGQSQNTGELFF. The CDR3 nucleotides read TGTGCCATCAGGGGACAGTCCCAGAACACCGGGGAGCTGTTTTTT.

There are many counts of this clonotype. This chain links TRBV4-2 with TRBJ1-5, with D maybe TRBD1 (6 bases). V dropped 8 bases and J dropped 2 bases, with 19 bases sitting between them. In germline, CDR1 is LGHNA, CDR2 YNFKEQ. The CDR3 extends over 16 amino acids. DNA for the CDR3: TGTGCCAGCCGGAAAACAGGGCAGGGTGGCAATCAGCCCCAGCATTTT. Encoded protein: CASRKTGQGGNQPQHF.

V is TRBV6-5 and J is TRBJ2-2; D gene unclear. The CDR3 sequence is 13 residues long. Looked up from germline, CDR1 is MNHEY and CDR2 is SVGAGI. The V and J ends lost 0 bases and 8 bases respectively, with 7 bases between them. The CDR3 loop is CASSYSEIGELFF. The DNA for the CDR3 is TGTGCCAGCAGTTACTCGGAAATTGGGGAGCTGTTTTTT.

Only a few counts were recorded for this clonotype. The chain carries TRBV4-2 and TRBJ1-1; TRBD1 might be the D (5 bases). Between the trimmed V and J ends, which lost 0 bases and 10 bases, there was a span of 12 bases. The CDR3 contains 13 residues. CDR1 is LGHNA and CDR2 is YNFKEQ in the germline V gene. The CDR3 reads CASSQEGRVSAFF. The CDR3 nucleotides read TGTGCCAGCAGCCAAGAGGGCAGGGTGTCAGCTTTCTTT.

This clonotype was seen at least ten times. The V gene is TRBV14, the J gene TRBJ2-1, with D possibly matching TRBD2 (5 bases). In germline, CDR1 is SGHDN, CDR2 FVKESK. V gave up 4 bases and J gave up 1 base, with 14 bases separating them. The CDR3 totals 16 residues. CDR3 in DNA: TGTGCCAGCAGCCGCTCCGACTACCCTTCCTACAATGAGCAGTTCTTC. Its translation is CASSRSDYPSYNEQFF.

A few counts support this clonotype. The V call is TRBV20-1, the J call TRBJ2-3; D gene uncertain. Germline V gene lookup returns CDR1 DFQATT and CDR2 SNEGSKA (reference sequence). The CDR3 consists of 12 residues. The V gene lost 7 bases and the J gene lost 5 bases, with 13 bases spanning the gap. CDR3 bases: TGCAGTGTGGTGGGCCCAGGAGATACGCAGTATTTT. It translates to CSVVGPGDTQYF.

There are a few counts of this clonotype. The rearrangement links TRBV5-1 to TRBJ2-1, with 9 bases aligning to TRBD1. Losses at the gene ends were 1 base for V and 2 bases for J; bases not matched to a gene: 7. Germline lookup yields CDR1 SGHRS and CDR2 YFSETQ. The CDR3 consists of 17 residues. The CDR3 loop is CASSLYRGQPTYNEQFF. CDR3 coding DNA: TGCGCCAGCAGCTTGTACAGGGGGCAACCTACCTACAATGAGCAGTTCTTC.